This section outlines one T cell receptor (beta chain) sequence together with its context. The data are from a study of blood T cell repertoires in COVID-19. Original processing methods: Amplifying reference gene primers gave estimates of nucleated cell counts. Clones were sequenced by immunoSEQ multiplex PCR, and TCRdb holds only the in-frame ones, with some missing. That table furnishes V, J and clone size, whereas the DNA furnished D and trimming. The sample records roughly 200,000 clones, around 85% being singletons. This CDR3 is 14 amino acids long. Germline assignment: CDR1 ENHRY and CDR2 SYGVKD. Trimming cost V 6 bases and J 5 bases; bases outside gene matches: 9.

The rearrangement links TRBV10-3 to TRBJ1-2; 7 bases line up with TRBD1. Sequencing was carried out using peripheral blood. The source of this sequence is a woman aged 60-70 years with acute or convalescent COVID-19. The chain's CDR3 is CAISQPGQRYGYTF. The CDR3 region has the DNA TGTGCCATCAGCCAGCCGGGACAGCGTTATGGCTACACCTTC.